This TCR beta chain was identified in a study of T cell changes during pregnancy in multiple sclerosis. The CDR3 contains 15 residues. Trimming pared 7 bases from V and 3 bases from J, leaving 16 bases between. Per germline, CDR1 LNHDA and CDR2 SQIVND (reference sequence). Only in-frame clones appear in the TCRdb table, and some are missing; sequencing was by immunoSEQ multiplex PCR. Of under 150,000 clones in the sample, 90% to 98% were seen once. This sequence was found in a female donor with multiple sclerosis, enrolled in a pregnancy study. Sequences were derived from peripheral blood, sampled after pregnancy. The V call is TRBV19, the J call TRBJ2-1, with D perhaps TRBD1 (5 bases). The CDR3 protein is CASKDSRGGYNEQFF. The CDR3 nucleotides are TGTGCCAGTAAGGATTCAAGGGGCGGCTACAATGAGCAGTTCTTC.